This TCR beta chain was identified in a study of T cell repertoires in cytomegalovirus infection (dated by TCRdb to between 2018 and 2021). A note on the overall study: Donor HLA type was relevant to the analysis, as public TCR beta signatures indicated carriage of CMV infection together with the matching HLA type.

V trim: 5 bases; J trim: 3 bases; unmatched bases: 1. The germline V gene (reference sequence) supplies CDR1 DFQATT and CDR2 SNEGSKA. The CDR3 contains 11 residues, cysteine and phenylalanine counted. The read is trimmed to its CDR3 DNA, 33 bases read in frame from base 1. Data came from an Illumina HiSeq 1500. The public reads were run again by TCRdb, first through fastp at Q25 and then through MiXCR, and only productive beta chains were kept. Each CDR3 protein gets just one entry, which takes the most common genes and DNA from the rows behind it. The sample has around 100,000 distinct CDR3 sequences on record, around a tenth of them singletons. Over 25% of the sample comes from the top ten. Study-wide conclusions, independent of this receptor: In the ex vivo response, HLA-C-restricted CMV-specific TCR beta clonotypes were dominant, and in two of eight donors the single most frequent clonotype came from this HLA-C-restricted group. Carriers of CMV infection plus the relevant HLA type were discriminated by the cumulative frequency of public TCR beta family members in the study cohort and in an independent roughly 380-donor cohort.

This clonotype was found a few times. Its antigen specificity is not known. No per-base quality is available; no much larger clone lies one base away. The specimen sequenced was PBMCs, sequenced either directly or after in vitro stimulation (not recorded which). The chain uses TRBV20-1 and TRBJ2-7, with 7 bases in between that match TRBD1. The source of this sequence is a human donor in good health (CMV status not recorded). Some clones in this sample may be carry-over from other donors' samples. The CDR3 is CSAGDSYEQYF. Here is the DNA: TGCAGTGCTGGGGACAGCTACGAGCAGTACTTC.